This entry features one T cell receptor (beta chain) sequence. This CDR3 comprises 14 residues. The germline V gene has CDR1 KGHSH and CDR2 LQKENI. Trimming stripped 3 bases from V and 5 bases from J, with 13 bases between. The data belong to a study of blood T cell repertoires in COVID-19. The method was immunoSEQ multiplex PCR; TCRdb's version includes in-frame clones alone and lacks a portion of them. This table holds tens of thousands of clones, roughly 87% found once. This clonotype originated in a male donor with acute or convalescent COVID-19. Sequencing input: peripheral blood. The chain couples TRBV18 to TRBJ1-1; maybe TRBD1 (6 bases). CDR3 loop: CASSPSSGETEAFF. The CDR3 nucleotides are TGTGCCAGCTCACCGTCTTCAGGGGAGACTGAAGCTTTCTTT.